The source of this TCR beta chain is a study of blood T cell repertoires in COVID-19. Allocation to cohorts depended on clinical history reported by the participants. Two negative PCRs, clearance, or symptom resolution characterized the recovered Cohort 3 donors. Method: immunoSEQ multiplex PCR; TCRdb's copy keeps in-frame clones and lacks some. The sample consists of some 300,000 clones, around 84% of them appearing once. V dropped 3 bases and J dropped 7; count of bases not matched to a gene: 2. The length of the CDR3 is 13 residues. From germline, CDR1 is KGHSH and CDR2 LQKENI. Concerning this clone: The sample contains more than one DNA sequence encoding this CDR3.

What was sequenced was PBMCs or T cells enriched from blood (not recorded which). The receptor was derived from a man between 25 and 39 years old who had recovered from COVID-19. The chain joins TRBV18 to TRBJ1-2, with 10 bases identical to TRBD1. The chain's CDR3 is CASSPGQGSGYTF. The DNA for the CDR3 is TGTGCCAGCTCACCGGGACAGGGGTCTGGCTACACCTTC. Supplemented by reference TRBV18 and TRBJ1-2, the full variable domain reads NAGVMQNPRHLVRRRGQEARLRCSPMKGHSHVYWYRQLPEEGLKFMVYLQKENIIDESGMPKERFSAEFPKEGPSILRIQQVVRGDSAAYFCASSPGQGSGYTFGSGTRLTVV.